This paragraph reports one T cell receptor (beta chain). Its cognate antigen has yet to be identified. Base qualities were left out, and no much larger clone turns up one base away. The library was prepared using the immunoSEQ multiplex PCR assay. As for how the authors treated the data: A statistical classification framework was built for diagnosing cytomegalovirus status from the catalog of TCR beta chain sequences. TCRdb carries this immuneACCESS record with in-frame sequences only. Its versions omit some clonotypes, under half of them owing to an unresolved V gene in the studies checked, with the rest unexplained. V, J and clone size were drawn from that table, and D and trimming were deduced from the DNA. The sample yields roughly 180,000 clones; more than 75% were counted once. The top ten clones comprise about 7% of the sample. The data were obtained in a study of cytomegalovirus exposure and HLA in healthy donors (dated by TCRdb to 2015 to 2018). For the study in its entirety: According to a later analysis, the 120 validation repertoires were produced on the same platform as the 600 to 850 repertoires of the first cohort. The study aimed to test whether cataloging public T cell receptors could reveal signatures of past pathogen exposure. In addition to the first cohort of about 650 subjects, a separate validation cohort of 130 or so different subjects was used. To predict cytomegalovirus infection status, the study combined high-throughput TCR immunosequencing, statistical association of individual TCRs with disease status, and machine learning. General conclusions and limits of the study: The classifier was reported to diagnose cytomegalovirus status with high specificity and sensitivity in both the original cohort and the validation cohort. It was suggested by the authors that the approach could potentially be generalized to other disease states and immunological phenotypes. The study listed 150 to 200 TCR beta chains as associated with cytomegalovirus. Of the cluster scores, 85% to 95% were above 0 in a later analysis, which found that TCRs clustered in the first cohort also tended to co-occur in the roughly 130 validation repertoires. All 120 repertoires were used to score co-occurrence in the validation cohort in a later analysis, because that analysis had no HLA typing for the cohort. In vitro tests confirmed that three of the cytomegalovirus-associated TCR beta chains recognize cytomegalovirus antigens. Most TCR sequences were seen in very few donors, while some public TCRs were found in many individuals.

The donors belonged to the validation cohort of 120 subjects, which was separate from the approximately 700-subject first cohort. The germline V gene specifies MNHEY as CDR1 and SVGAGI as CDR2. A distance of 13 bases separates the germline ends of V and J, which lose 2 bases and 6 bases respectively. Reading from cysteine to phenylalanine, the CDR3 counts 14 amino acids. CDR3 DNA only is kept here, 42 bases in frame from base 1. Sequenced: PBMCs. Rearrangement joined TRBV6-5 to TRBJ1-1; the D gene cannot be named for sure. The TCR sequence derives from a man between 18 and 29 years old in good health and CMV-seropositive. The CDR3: CASSYRQVMAEAFF. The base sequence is TGTGCCAGCAGTTACCGCCAGGTTATGGCTGAAGCTTTCTTT.